Listed below are T cell receptor beta chains from one sample, sequenced in a study of Graves' ophthalmopathy and Graves' hyperthyroidism. In TCRdb, the multiplex PCR reads were re-called with MiXCR into one record per CDR3 protein. The profile shows over a million distinct CDR3 sequences, about 40% of them singletons. The sample taken for sequencing was peripheral blood or thyroid tissue (not recorded which). These receptors came from an adult man with Graves' hyperthyroidism. Each CDR3 is given with its conserved first and last residue. The D gene is left open where the match is weak. Only part of the rows carry a size: once, few, many, or a class if the clone is expanded.

v_gene	j_gene	abundance	len	d_gene	CDR3aa	CDR3nt
TRBV20-1	TRBJ2-7	many	16	.	CSARDSFGVSSYEQYF	TGCAGTGCTAGAGATAGTTTCGGCGTGAGCTCCTACGAGCAGTACTTC
TRBV7-8	TRBJ1-6	.	14	.	CASSLGAGASPLHF	TGTGCCAGCAGCTTAGGGGCAGGCGCCTCACCCCTCCACTTT
TRBV5-1	TRBJ1-3	many	16	.	CASSLYGGMSGNTIYF	TGCGCCAGCAGCTTGTATGGGGGGATGTCTGGAAACACCATATATTTT
TRBV7-9	TRBJ1-5	.	17	.	CASSSRPRTVKNQPQHF	TGTGCCAGCAGCTCCCGCCCCAGGACAGTGAAAAATCAGCCCCAGCATTTT
TRBV11-1	TRBJ2-3	.	15	.	CASIKDRIVPDTQYF	TGTGCCAGCATAAAAGACAGGATAGTCCCAGATACGCAGTATTTT
TRBV7-2	TRBJ1-6	many	15	.	CASSLGGGGKSPLHF	TGTGCCAGCAGCTTAGGAGGGGGAGGGAAATCACCCCTCCACTTT
TRBV5-5	TRBJ1-1	many	16	.	CASSLAVQLLLTEAFF	TGTGCCAGCAGCTTGGCCGTGCAGCTACTTCTCACTGAAGCTTTCTTT
TRBV20-1	TRBJ2-5	many	16	TRBD2	CSASERTSGVGETQYF	TGCAGTGCTAGTGAGCGCACTAGCGGCGTTGGCGAGACCCAGTACTTC
TRBV7-8	TRBJ2-7	many	16	TRBD2	CASSLFTSGRRYEQYF	TGTGCCAGCAGCTTATTTACTAGCGGGAGAAGATACGAGCAGTACTTC
TRBV5-4	TRBJ2-7	few	14	TRBD2	CASSLVAGASEQYF	TGTGCCAGCAGCTTGGTTGCGGGAGCCTCCGAGCAGTACTTC
TRBV4-1	TRBJ2-5	few	17	TRBD2	CASSQSSSGGFQETQYF	TGCGCCAGCAGCCAAAGTTCCAGCGGGGGGTTCCAAGAGACCCAGTACTTC
TRBV3-1	TRBJ2-5	.	20	TRBD2	CASSHGYPLTSGGRRGTQYF	TGTGCCAGCAGCCACGGATATCCCCTGACTAGCGGGGGCCGGAGAGGGACCCAGTACTTC
TRBV12-3/TRBV12-4	TRBJ2-3	few	14	.	CASTGPVVPDTQYF	TGTGCCAGCACCGGCCCAGTAGTCCCAGATACGCAGTATTTT
TRBV29-1	TRBJ2-2	many	14	.	CSVVFAGWTGELFF	TGCAGCGTTGTTTTTGCAGGGTGGACCGGGGAGCTGTTTTTT
TRBV20-1	TRBJ2-7	.	14	TRBD1	CSVVREGAPYEQYF	TGCAGTGTGGTACGAGAGGGGGCCCCCTACGAGCAGTACTTC
TRBV7-2	TRBJ2-5	.	13	.	CASSLGQPMAQYF	TGTGCCAGCAGCTTAGGACAACCCATGGCCCAGTACTTC
TRBV20-1	TRBJ1-5	many	14	.	CSVTSGGSGQPQHF	TGCAGTGTCACGAGCGGGGGCTCGGGTCAGCCCCAGCATTTT
TRBV24-1	TRBJ2-2	.	14	TRBD2	CATSGGRAAGELFF	TGTGCCACCAGTGGAGGGAGGGCCGCCGGGGAGCTGTTTTTT
TRBV7-9	TRBJ1-6	.	17	.	CASSLIGLGGRGSPLHF	TGTGCCAGCAGCTTAATCGGCCTTGGGGGGCGCGGGTCACCCCTCCACTTT
TRBV9	TRBJ1-4	.	14	.	CASSPGAINEKLFF	TGTGCCAGCAGCCCAGGAGCCATAAATGAAAAACTGTTTTTT